This T cell receptor beta chain was recorded in a study of T cells in Graves' hyperthyroidism and ophthalmopathy. In germline, CDR1 is LGHNA, CDR2 YNFKEQ. This CDR3 comprises 17 residues. The V segment lost 0 bases and the J segment 0 bases; nucleotides outside the gene matches: 6. The TCR beta CDR3 regions underwent amplification using RNA transcripts as the source. The primer set for the first-round RT-PCR of the TCR CDR3 was HTBI. TCRdb re-derived calls from the multiplex PCR reads in MiXCR, one entry per CDR3 protein. The data show a few hundred thousand distinct CDR3 sequences, 13% to 15% seen once.

Specimen: blood. The chain has TRBV4-2 and TRBJ2-7; TRBD1 agrees at 9 bases. The source of this sequence is a middle-aged woman with Graves' hyperthyroidism. The CDR3 sequence: CASSQDEGTGNSYEQYF. The CDR3 DNA follows: TGTGCCAGCAGCCAAGATGAGGGGACAGGGAACTCCTACGAGCAGTACTTC.